The 18 T cell receptor beta chains below come from one sample, sequenced in a study of blood T cell repertoires in COVID-19. Produced via immunoSEQ multiplex PCR; TCRdb's table is partial and in-frame only. The table lists over 90,000 clones, nearly 90% of them singletons. Sequenced sample: peripheral blood. The receptors originated from a man between 45 and 60 years old in a cohort sampled during active COVID-19.

V gene TRBV24-1 combines with J gene TRBJ2-3; maybe TRBD2 (6 bases). In germline, CDR1 is KGHDR, CDR2 SFDVKD. This CDR3 comprises 15 residues. V lost 6 bases to trimming and J lost 3 bases, with 15 bases between them. The CDR3 DNA sequence: TGTGCCACCAGTAACTCAGGGACTGGGACAGATACGCAGTATTTT. Residues: CATSNSGTGTDTQYF.

The chain combines TRBV6-2 or TRBV6-3 with TRBJ2-3; 12 bases agree with TRBD2. Trimming took 2 bases from V and 8 from J; bases not matched to a gene: 8. Germline V gives CDR1 MNHEY, CDR2 SVGEGT. This CDR3 contains 16 residues. This CDR3 is CASSYRLAGDGGTQYF. The CDR3 nucleotides are TGTGCCAGCAGTTACCGACTAGCGGGGGACGGAGGTACGCAGTATTTT.

The chain uses TRBV7-6 and TRBJ1-4; 9 bases are shared with TRBD1. The CDR3 consists of 16 residues. V gave up 1 base and J gave up 5 bases; unmatched junction bases: 5. CDR1 and CDR2 from the germline V gene are SGHVS and FNYEAQ. The CDR3 protein is CASSLGDRARNEKLFF. DNA of the CDR3: TGTGCCAGCAGCTTAGGGGACAGGGCGAGGAATGAAAAACTGTTTTTT.

This clone was detected only a few times. This chain links TRBV9 with TRBJ1-3, with D possibly being TRBD1 (6 bases). Germline assignment: CDR1 SGDLS and CDR2 YYNGEE. The CDR3 is made up of 14 amino acids. Trimming shortened V by 2 bases and J by 4 bases, and 10 bases separated the two germline ends. The CDR3 DNA is TGTGCCAGCAGCGTTACAGGGATCGGAAACACCATATATTTT. Its protein is CASSVTGIGNTIYF.

The J gene is TRBJ2-3, the V gene TRBV6-2 or TRBV6-3, with D uncertain. This CDR3 has 14 residues. CDR1 and CDR2 (germline): MNHEY, SVGEGT. V lost 3 bases, J lost 3 bases, and 10 bases lay in between. CDR3 nucleotides: TGTGCCAGCAGTTATATTACTGCTACAGATACGCAGTATTTT. This gives the protein CASSYITATDTQYF.

This sequence joins TRBV3-1 (or the pseudogene TRBV3-2) and TRBJ2-1, with TRBD1 matching 8 bases. Per germline, CDR1 LGHDT and CDR2 YNNKEL (reference sequence). The CDR3 has 16 residues. The V and J ends lost 1 base and 5 bases, in that order; junction bases with no gene match: 7. The CDR3, as DNA: TGTGCCAGCAGCCAAGGTGCCGGGACAGGCCACAATGAGCAGTTCTTC. Translation gives CASSQGAGTGHNEQFF.

V is TRBV6-5 and J is TRBJ1-2; TRBD1 might be the D (6 bases). The CDR3 spans 14 residues. In germline, CDR1 is MNHEY, CDR2 SVGAGI. V dropped 6 bases and J dropped 6 bases, with 17 bases sitting between them. The CDR3 loop is CASSPRDNIDGYTF. CDR3 nucleotide sequence: TGTGCCAGCAGCCCCCGGGACAACATCGATGGCTACACCTTC.

The genes are TRBV2 and TRBJ2-5; D possibly corresponds to TRBD2 (5 bases). Germline CDR1 is SNHLY and CDR2 is FYNNEI. The length of the CDR3 is 15 residues. Trimming pared 4 bases from V and 2 bases from J, leaving 14 bases between. CDR3 sequence (DNA): TGTGCCAGCAGTGCTAACGGGGAATCACAAGAGACCCAGTACTTC. This codes for CASSANGESQETQYF.

The chain joins TRBV6-6 to TRBJ1-1; D is possibly TRBD1 (6 bases). This CDR3 region has 15 residues. The V and J ends lost 7 bases and 3 bases respectively, with 18 bases between them. Germline V gene lookup returns CDR1 MNHNY and CDR2 SVGAGI (reference sequence). The DNA for the CDR3 is TGTGCCAGCAAACCCCAAACAGGGTCTTACACTGAAGCTTTCTTT. Translating gives CASKPQTGSYTEAFF.

This chain connects TRBV28 to TRBJ1-2; TRBD1 matches 9 bases. Trimming at V came to 6 bases and at J to 4 bases, leaving 9 bases not matched to a gene. This CDR3 has 15 amino acids. CDR1 and CDR2 from the germline V gene are MDHEN and SYDVKM. The CDR3 loop is CASSLTGGRGYGYTF. Here the CDR3 DNA reads TGTGCCAGCAGCCTTACAGGGGGCAGGGGCTATGGCTACACCTTC.

The gene calls are TRBV7-9 and TRBJ2-7; 7 nucleotides match TRBD2. Germline V gene data show CDR1 as SEHNR and CDR2 as FQNEAQ (reference sequence). The CDR3 runs to 17 residues. The V segment lost 0 bases and the J segment 1 base; nucleotides outside the gene matches: 9. This CDR3 reads CASSLAGRGQESYEQYF. The CDR3 DNA sequence: TGTGCCAGCAGCTTAGCGGGGAGGGGCCAGGAGTCCTACGAGCAGTACTTC.

This chain connects TRBV15 to TRBJ2-5; 7 bases map to TRBD2. V was pared by 0 bases and J by 2 bases, with 9 bases of the junction left unmatched. The CDR3 is made up of 17 amino acids. The germline gives CDR1 LNHNV, CDR2 YYDKDF (reference sequence). CDR3 in DNA: TGTGCCACCAGCAGAGATCGCGCTGGAGCGGGGCAAGAGACCCAGTACTTC. It codes for CATSRDRAGAGQETQYF.

This clone showed up just once. The V call is TRBV11-2, the J call TRBJ2-1, with 9 bases aligning to TRBD1. The CDR3 is 14 residues long. J gave up 7 bases and V 5 bases, and 6 bases lay outside the gene matches. CDR1 is SGHAT and CDR2 is FQNNGV in the germline V gene. CDR3 amino acids: CASSRDRGWNEQFF. CDR3 bases: TGTGCCAGCAGCCGCGACAGGGGGTGGAATGAGCAGTTCTTC.

The CDR3 region is CASNPSGGQETQYF. Here the CDR3 DNA reads TGCGCCAGCAACCCCTCGGGGGGGCAAGAGACCCAGTACTTC. V is TRBV5-1 and J is TRBJ2-5; 8 bases line up with TRBD2. The length of the CDR3 is 14 residues. V trimming: 6 bases; J trimming: 2 bases; junction bases outside the gene matches: 6. Germline assignment: CDR1 SGHRS and CDR2 YFSETQ.

On this clone itself: A read error may account for a junction end that differs from germline. The J gene is TRBJ2-1, the V gene TRBV18; D possibly uses TRBD1 or TRBD2 (5 bases each). This CDR3 region has 13 residues. The V gene's germline CDR1 is KGHSH and CDR2 LQKENI. CDR3 in amino acids: CASSPQDFSEQFF. DNA of the CDR3: TGTGCCAGCTCTCCACAGGACTTTTCTGAGCAGTTCTTC. Using reference TRBV18 and TRBJ2-1 for the parts outside the CDR3, the full variable domain is NAGVMQNPRHLVRRRGQEARLRCSPMKGHSHVYWYRQLPEEGLKFMVYLQKENIIDESGMPKERFSAEFPKEGPSILRIQQVVRGDSAAYFCASSPQDFSEQFFGPGTRLTVL.

The chain couples TRBV7-2 to TRBJ1-5, with TRBD1 matching over 8 bases. Germline CDR1 reads SGHTA; CDR2 reads FQGNSA. V was pared by 5 bases and J by 0 bases, with 6 bases of the junction left unmatched. The CDR3 has 16 amino acids. The CDR3 DNA sequence: TGTGCCAGCAGCAGCACAGGGGGACATAGCAATCAGCCCCAGCATTTT. It codes for CASSSTGGHSNQPQHF.

This chain links TRBV6-5 with TRBJ2-1; 8 bases are a match to TRBD2. There are 14 residues in the CDR3. The trim removed 7 bases at V and 7 bases at J, leaving 9 bases unmatched. Germline V gene sequence: CDR1 MNHEY, CDR2 SVGAGI. CDR3 amino acids: CASMRRGAENEQFF. CDR3 DNA: TGTGCCAGCATGAGGCGGGGGGCGGAGAATGAGCAGTTCTTC.

The chain is built from TRBV5-6 and TRBJ1-2; a possible D gene is TRBD1 (5 bases). Germline loops: CDR1 SGHDT, CDR2 YYEEEE. V gave up 0 bases and J gave up 8 bases, with 11 bases separating them. This CDR3 is 13 amino acids long. CDR3 sequence (DNA): TGTGCCAGCAGCTTGGTCGGGGGGGACGGCTACACCTTC. Amino acid sequence: CASSLVGGDGYTF.